This is a list of T cell receptor beta chains from one sample in a study of blood T cell repertoires in COVID-19. The repertoire was sequenced with immunoSEQ multiplex PCR; TCRdb's copy has only in-frame clones and lacks some. The sample contains about 24,000 clones, 80% to 90% of which appear only once. The sequenced sample consisted of peripheral blood. All receptors derive from a human donor with active COVID-19. The donor label of this sample is uncertain. Each CDR3 is given with its conserved first and last residue. The order of the fields is clone size, V gene, D gene, J gene, CDR3 protein, CDR3 DNA. A D gene is named only where the DNA matches it firmly. A row's size may be missing; if present it is once, few, many or a size class.

.	TRBV28	TRBD2	TRBJ2-7	CASSSSGLADPYEQYF	TGTGCCAGCAGTTCCTCCGGACTAGCGGATCCCTACGAGCAGTACTTC
few	TRBV4-2	.	TRBJ2-3	CASSQGGITTQYF	TGTGCCAGCAGCCAAGGCGGTATAACCACGCAGTATTTT
once	TRBV28	.	TRBJ2-3	CASRLWGRDTQYF	TGTGCCAGCAGGCTTTGGGGGCGAGATACGCAGTATTTT
.	TRBV5-1	TRBD2	TRBJ2-1	CASSLAGKTYNEQFF	TGCGCCAGCAGCTTAGCGGGAAAGACCTACAATGAGCAGTTCTTC
few	TRBV10-2	TRBD1	TRBJ1-1	CASRRDRLNTEAFF	TGCGCCAGCCGAAGGGACAGGTTGAACACTGAAGCTTTCTTT
.	TRBV20-1	.	TRBJ2-1	CSANNNEQFF	TGCAGTGCTAACAACAATGAGCAGTTCTTC
.	TRBV25-1	.	TRBJ2-3	CASRRDNTDTQYF	TGTGCCAGCAGGCGGGATAACACAGATACGCAGTATTTT
.	TRBV6-5	.	TRBJ1-2	CASSYGGPYGYTF	TGTGCCAGCAGTTACGGAGGGCCGTATGGCTACACCTTC
.	TRBV4-2	TRBD1	TRBJ1-2	CASSQEQGANYGYTF	TGTGCCAGCAGCCAAGAACAGGGGGCGAACTATGGCTACACCTTC
.	TRBV11-3	TRBD2	TRBJ2-3	CASSPRGLAGWTDTQYF	TGTGCCAGCAGCCCCCGGGGACTAGCGGGTTGGACAGATACGCAGTATTTT
.	TRBV5-8	TRBD2	TRBJ2-3	CASSNLAGGSTDTQYF	TGTGCCAGCAGCAATTTAGCGGGGGGGAGCACAGATACGCAGTATTTT
.	TRBV6-2/TRBV6-3	TRBD2	TRBJ2-5	CASSILGTSDETQYF	TGTGCCAGCAGTATACTCGGGACTAGCGACGAGACCCAGTACTTC
.	TRBV7-3	TRBD1	TRBJ2-5	CASSQGVQETQYF	TGTGCCAGCAGTCAGGGGGTGCAAGAGACCCAGTACTTC
.	TRBV18	TRBD1	TRBJ1-1	CASSPPTGRTEAFF	TGTGCCAGCTCTCCTCCGACAGGGCGGACTGAAGCTTTCTTT
.	TRBV14	TRBD2	TRBJ2-1	CASSQEGWDYRNEQFF	TGTGCCAGCAGCCAAGAGGGATGGGACTATCGGAATGAGCAGTTCTTC
.	TRBV7-3	TRBD1	TRBJ2-2	CASSSPGQGASGELFF	TGTGCCAGCAGCTCTCCGGGACAGGGGGCGTCCGGGGAGCTGTTTTTT
.	TRBV5-1	TRBD1	TRBJ1-6	CASSWDRVSYNSPLHF	TGCGCCAGCAGCTGGGACAGGGTCTCCTATAATTCACCCCTCCACTTT
.	TRBV7-3	.	TRBJ1-2	CASSLRIRRDGYTF	TGTGCCAGCAGCTTAAGGATTAGGCGGGATGGCTACACCTTC
once	TRBV6-2/TRBV6-3	.	TRBJ2-1	CASSGGTHYNEQFF	TGTGCCAGCAGTGGGGGGACTCACTACAATGAGCAGTTCTTC
few	TRBV18	TRBD1	TRBJ2-7	CASSPGGTGMYEQYF	TGTGCCAGCTCACCAGGGGGGACAGGAATGTACGAGCAGTACTTC
.	TRBV7-2	.	TRBJ2-5	CASSLGEGAFFRETQYF	TGTGCCAGCAGCTTGGGAGAGGGCGCTTTTTTTCGGGAGACCCAGTACTTC
.	TRBV19	TRBD1	TRBJ2-7	CASSIAPHRGSEQYF	TGTGCCAGTAGTATAGCTCCCCACAGGGGCAGCGAGCAGTACTTC
.	TRBV28	.	TRBJ1-1	CASSSGGVNTEAFF	TGTGCCAGCAGTTCTGGGGGCGTGAACACTGAAGCTTTCTTT
.	TRBV29-1	.	TRBJ2-1	CSVGLSSGVTEQFF	TGCAGCGTTGGGCTAAGTTCGGGGGTCACTGAGCAGTTCTTC
.	TRBV7-2	TRBD2	TRBJ2-7	CASSSQAGSEQYF	TGTGCCAGCAGCTCCCAAGCGGGATCCGAGCAGTACTTC
.	TRBV6-5	.	TRBJ2-7	CASSYSGGHVSYEQYF	TGTGCCAGCAGTTACTCGGGGGGGCACGTGTCCTACGAGCAGTACTTC
.	TRBV2	.	TRBJ1-2	CASSEARGHNYGYTF	TGTGCCAGCAGTGAAGCCCGTGGGCATAACTATGGCTACACCTTC
once	TRBV7-3	.	TRBJ2-2	CASSYRVVTNTGELFF	TGTGCCAGCAGTTACCGCGTCGTTACGAACACCGGGGAGCTGTTTTTT
.	TRBV28	.	TRBJ2-2	CASSWRDHTGELFF	TGTGCCAGCAGTTGGCGGGATCACACCGGGGAGCTGTTTTTT
.	TRBV5-4	TRBD1	TRBJ2-2	CASSLQGSTGELFF	TGTGCCAGCAGCTTACAGGGGAGCACCGGGGAGCTGTTTTTT
once	TRBV3-1/TRBV3-2	.	TRBJ2-2	CASSQGARNTGELFF	TGTGCCAGCAGCCAAGGGGCCCGGAACACCGGGGAGCTGTTTTTT
.	TRBV18	TRBD1	TRBJ2-5	CASSLQAGTVKETQYF	TGTGCCAGCTCCCTCCAGGCCGGGACAGTCAAAGAGACCCAGTACTTC
.	TRBV6-5	.	TRBJ2-2	CASTQDTGELFF	TGTGCCAGCACCCAGGACACCGGGGAGCTGTTTTTT
.	TRBV4-3	.	TRBJ1-4	CASSLTRGGGLDEKLFF	TGCGCCAGCAGCCTTACCCGGGGGGGAGGACTTGATGAGAAACTGTTTTTT
.	TRBV7-9	.	TRBJ2-7	CASSSTYEQYF	TGTGCCAGCAGCTCCACCTACGAGCAGTACTTC
.	TRBV20-1	.	TRBJ2-7	CSASGQGLYEQYF	TGCAGTGCTAGTGGGCAGGGGCTGTACGAGCAGTACTTC
.	TRBV5-1	TRBD2	TRBJ2-3	CASSLVSSGSRDTQYF	TGCGCCAGCAGCTTGGTTTCTAGCGGGAGCAGAGATACGCAGTATTTT
.	TRBV3-1/TRBV3-2	.	TRBJ1-3	CASSQDLRGSGNTIYF	TGTGCCAGCAGCCAAGATCTTAGGGGCTCTGGAAACACCATATATTTT
few	TRBV28	.	TRBJ1-5	CASSLRFQPQHF	TGTGCCAGCAGTTTGAGGTTTCAGCCCCAGCATTTT
.	TRBV5-1	TRBD1	TRBJ1-3	CASSPGTGGSRNTIYF	TGCGCCAGCAGCCCCGGGACAGGGGGTTCGCGAAACACCATATATTTT
.	TRBV6-4	.	TRBJ2-3	CASSDTGGTDTQYF	TGTGCCAGCAGTGACACAGGCGGCACAGATACGCAGTATTTT
.	TRBV5-1	TRBD2	TRBJ2-5	CASSLAGYQETQYF	TGCGCCAGCAGTTTAGCGGGGTACCAAGAGACCCAGTACTTC
.	TRBV6-4	.	TRBJ1-3	CASSERRSSGNTIYF	TGTGCCAGCAGTGAACGCAGGTCTTCTGGAAACACCATATATTTT
.	TRBV5-6	TRBD1	TRBJ1-6	CASSLEGQGGYSPLHF	TGTGCCAGCAGCTTGGAGGGTCAAGGGGGCTATTCACCCCTCCACTTT
.	TRBV2	.	TRBJ2-7	CASLKSPGTYEQYF	TGTGCCAGCCTGAAATCGCCAGGCACTTACGAGCAGTACTTC
.	TRBV4-1	.	TRBJ2-7	CASSQARFGSTDEQYF	TGCGCCAGCAGCCAGGCTCGCTTTGGGAGTACCGACGAGCAGTACTTC